The present T cell receptor (beta chain) was sequenced within a study of shared clonotypes between healthy human individuals. Study-level results: Relative to memory subsets, naive subsets generally showed larger estimated richness.

Trimming at V came to 2 bases and at J to 7 bases, leaving 6 bases not matched to a gene. CDR1 is GTSNPN, CDR2 SVGIG, per germline (reference sequence). The length of the CDR3 is 14 residues. Combining CD45RO+ cells with CCR7-negative CD45RA+ TemRA cells gave CD8 memory. About this clone itself: Its antigen remains unknown.

For every subset, genomic DNA was evenly distributed across several immunoSEQ plates. TCRdb's table, derived via immunoSEQ multiplex PCR, lists solely in-frame clones and lacks some. This sample has hundreds of thousands of clones; around 87% occur once, and the top ten carry 16%. The sequencing sample was made of memory CD8+ T cells sorted from blood. The sample's subset: CD45RO+ cells pooled with CCR7-negative TemRA cells. The chain is built from TRBV30 and TRBJ2-7; 12 bases are shared with TRBD1. This sequence originates from a man younger than 35 in good health. CDR3 residues: CAWSMGQGAGEQYF. DNA of the CDR3: TGTGCCTGGAGTATGGGACAGGGGGCTGGGGAGCAGTACTTC.